These T cell receptor beta chains were read from a single sample in a study of cytomegalovirus exposure and HLA in healthy donors. Measured with immunoSEQ multiplex PCR; TCRdb has only the in-frame clones, and not every one. The sample shows about 140,000 clones, approximately 80% of them seen only once. The sequencing sample was made of PBMCs. All receptors come from a woman between 35 and 50 years old in good health and CMV-seropositive. Both conserved end residues are part of each CDR3. D genes are given only for firm matches. Size is omitted from some rows. Given values are once, few, many or a class for expanded clones.

TRBD1	TRBV5-5	TRBJ1-5	-	CASSLNQGASNQPQHF	TGTGCCAGCAGCTTGAATCAGGGGGCGAGCAATCAGCCCCAGCATTTT
TRBD2	TRBV29-1	TRBJ2-5	-	CSVAPLAGGPETQYF	TGCAGCGTAGCTCCTCTAGCGGGAGGGCCAGAGACCCAGTACTTC
TRBD1	TRBV28	TRBJ2-7	-	CATTGAYEQYF	TGTGCCACCACAGGGGCCTACGAGCAGTACTTC
-	TRBV9	TRBJ2-3	-	CASRSVGRGDTQYF	TGTGCCAGCAGATCTGTAGGTAGGGGAGATACGCAGTATTTT
TRBD1	TRBV6-1	TRBJ2-7	-	CASRQTGRYEQYF	TGTGCCAGCAGACAGACAGGGAGATACGAGCAGTACTTC
-	TRBV9	TRBJ1-1	-	CASSVEGVGNTEAFF	TGTGCCAGCAGCGTAGAGGGGGTGGGGAACACTGAAGCTTTCTTT
TRBD2	TRBV6-6	TRBJ2-3	-	CASSRAGDRTDTQYF	TGTGCCAGCAGTAGAGCGGGAGACCGCACAGATACGCAGTATTTT
TRBD1	TRBV4-2	TRBJ2-5	-	CASSQRVTGDAQETQYF	TGTGCCAGCAGCCAAAGGGTGACAGGGGACGCCCAAGAGACCCAGTACTTC
-	TRBV5-4	TRBJ1-3	-	CASSLRGTGNTIYF	TGTGCCAGCAGCTTAAGGGGAACTGGAAACACCATATATTTT
TRBD1	TRBV18	TRBJ2-1	-	CASSPGQGAVNEQFF	TGTGCCAGCTCACCGGGACAGGGGGCGGTCAATGAGCAGTTCTTC
TRBD2	TRBV19	TRBJ2-7	-	CASSSTSVYSYEQYF	TGTGCCAGTAGTTCGACTAGCGTATACTCCTACGAGCAGTACTTC
TRBD2	TRBV5-1	TRBJ2-7	-	CASRALAGGSYEQYF	TGCGCCAGCAGAGCGTTAGCGGGAGGGTCCTACGAGCAGTACTTC
TRBD2	TRBV7-3	TRBJ2-3	-	CASSLLGGRGTDTQYF	TGTGCCAGCAGCTTATTAGGAGGGAGGGGTACAGATACGCAGTATTTT
TRBD2	TRBV5-1	TRBJ2-1	-	CASSLGGLAYNEQFF	TGCGCCAGCAGCTTGGGAGGACTAGCGTACAATGAGCAGTTCTTC
TRBD1	TRBV6-5	TRBJ1-2	-	CASSYIRDSSYGYTF	TGTGCCAGCAGTTACATCCGGGACAGCTCCTATGGCTACACCTTC
TRBD1	TRBV5-5	TRBJ2-5	-	CASSFTGDTETQYF	TGTGCCAGCAGCTTCACAGGGGATACAGAGACCCAGTACTTC
TRBD1	TRBV28	TRBJ2-5	-	CASSHPDRGRETQYF	TGTGCCAGCAGTCACCCCGACAGGGGGCGCGAGACCCAGTACTTC
TRBD2	TRBV7-8	TRBJ2-5	-	CASTPQLGRERETQYF	TGTGCCAGCACCCCCCAGTTGGGGCGGGAGCGGGAGACCCAGTACTTC
TRBD2	TRBV4-2	TRBJ2-7	-	CASSQDTGLHYEQYF	TGTGCCAGCAGCCAAGATACGGGACTACACTACGAGCAGTACTTC
-	TRBV6-6	TRBJ2-7	few	CASSPPGAGQIEQYF	TGTGCCAGCAGTCCCCCCGGTGCAGGGCAGATAGAGCAGTACTTC
TRBD1	TRBV5-1	TRBJ1-1	-	CASSPDRGGTEAFF	TGCGCCAGCAGCCCTGACAGGGGTGGCACTGAAGCTTTCTTT
TRBD2	TRBV9	TRBJ2-2	-	CASSSPTSGLTGELFF	TGTGCCAGCAGCTCGCCGACTAGCGGACTTACCGGGGAGCTGTTTTTT
-	TRBV10-3	TRBJ2-1	-	CAISETTGVEQFF	TGTGCCATCAGTGAGACGACGGGAGTCGAGCAGTTCTTC
-	TRBV11-2	TRBJ2-1	-	CASSSRISGAYNEQFF	TGTGCCAGCAGCTCCCGTATTAGCGGAGCCTACAATGAGCAGTTCTTC
-	TRBV6-1	TRBJ2-3	-	CASRKAGSTDTQYF	TGTGCCAGCAGAAAGGCGGGATCCACAGATACGCAGTATTTT
-	TRBV7-3	TRBJ1-1	-	CASSLSGGAAEAFF	TGTGCCAGCAGCTTAAGTGGTGGGGCTGCTGAAGCTTTCTTT
TRBD2	TRBV19	TRBJ2-1	-	CASRTTSGSYNEQFF	TGTGCCAGTAGAACCACTAGCGGGAGCTACAATGAGCAGTTCTTC
TRBD2	TRBV7-2	TRBJ2-1	once	CASSSVGGRGSGEQFF	TGTGCCAGCAGCTCAGTCGGCGGGAGGGGTTCGGGTGAGCAGTTCTTC
-	TRBV5-1	TRBJ2-1	-	CASSLLPGSSYNEQFF	TGCGCCAGCAGCTTGTTGCCCGGGAGCTCCTACAATGAGCAGTTCTTC
-	TRBV28	TRBJ2-7	-	CASSLMSSYEQYF	TGTGCCAGCAGTTTAATGTCTTCCTACGAGCAGTACTTC
TRBD2	TRBV5-1	TRBJ2-1	few	CASSKGLAGGYNEQFF	TGCGCCAGCAGCAAGGGACTAGCGGGAGGTTACAATGAGCAGTTCTTC
TRBD1	TRBV5-4	TRBJ2-5	-	CASSEGALQETQYF	TGTGCCAGCAGCGAGGGGGCGCTTCAAGAGACCCAGTACTTC
-	TRBV6-1	TRBJ2-1	-	CASSEDFTPAEQFF	TGTGCCAGCAGTGAAGACTTCACCCCCGCTGAGCAGTTCTTC
TRBD2	TRBV6-6	TRBJ2-1	once	CASSPLLAGAYNEQFF	TGTGCCAGCAGTCCACTACTGGCGGGAGCCTACAATGAGCAGTTCTTC
TRBD1	TRBV28	TRBJ2-4	-	CASSYRQGIRGNIQYF	TGTGCCAGCAGTTACCGACAGGGGATTAGGGGGAACATTCAGTACTTC
-	TRBV5-1	TRBJ2-5	-	CASSAQGETQYF	TGCGCCAGCAGCGCCCAGGGAGAGACCCAGTACTTC
-	TRBV11-3	TRBJ2-6	once	CASKGAGANVLTF	TGTGCAAGCAAGGGGGCTGGGGCCAACGTCCTGACTTTC
TRBD1	TRBV7-2	TRBJ1-2	-	CASSFDRANYGYTF	TGTGCCAGCAGCTTCGACAGGGCTAACTATGGCTACACCTTC
TRBD2	TRBV5-6	TRBJ2-1	once	CASSLETSVNEQFF	TGTGCCAGCAGCTTGGAGACTAGCGTAAATGAGCAGTTCTTC
-	TRBV29-1	TRBJ1-2	-	CSVEGGGAFNYGYTF	TGCAGCGTTGAAGGTGGGGGGGCGTTTAACTATGGCTACACCTTC
TRBD2	TRBV29-1	TRBJ2-3	-	CSVRLAGGHTDTQYF	TGCAGCGTCAGACTAGCGGGAGGGCACACAGATACGCAGTATTTT
-	TRBV5-8	TRBJ2-7	-	CASSLGREQYF	TGTGCCAGCAGCTTGGGCAGGGAGCAGTACTTC
-	TRBV5-1	TRBJ2-1	-	CASSLASVASREQFF	TGCGCCAGCAGCTTGGCGTCGGTGGCATCCAGGGAGCAGTTCTTC
-	TRBV30	TRBJ2-1	-	CAWRDYRDNEQFF	TGTGCCTGGAGGGACTACCGAGACAATGAGCAGTTCTTC
TRBD1	TRBV5-4	TRBJ2-7	-	CASSPPSGQGAGEQYF	TGTGCCAGCAGCCCCCCAAGTGGACAGGGGGCTGGGGAGCAGTACTTC
TRBD2	TRBV5-1	TRBJ2-7	-	CASSWTSSGSSYEQYF	TGCGCCAGCAGCTGGACCTCTAGCGGGAGCTCCTACGAGCAGTACTTC
TRBD2	TRBV6-1	TRBJ2-4	-	CASSSGTRGYIQYF	TGTGCCAGCAGTTCCGGGACTAGGGGCTACATTCAGTACTTC
TRBD1	TRBV28	TRBJ2-7	-	CASNSPGTGGYEQYF	TGTGCCAGCAACTCCCCCGGGACAGGGGGCTACGAGCAGTACTTC
TRBD2	TRBV11-2	TRBJ2-7	-	CASSPTLAGGLSEQYF	TGTGCCAGCAGTCCGACCCTAGCGGGGGGGCTAAGCGAGCAGTACTTC
-	TRBV7-9	TRBJ1-4	-	CASSLWQGSNEKLFF	TGTGCCAGCAGCTTATGGCAGGGGTCTAATGAAAAACTGTTTTTT
-	TRBV5-1	TRBJ1-1	-	CASSLTGVDTEAFF	TGCGCCAGCAGCTTAACGGGGGTGGACACTGAAGCTTTCTTT
-	TRBV10-1	TRBJ2-1	-	CASSPTGAIGDEQFF	TGCGCCAGCAGTCCGACGGGAGCGATTGGGGATGAGCAGTTCTTC
TRBD2	TRBV7-8	TRBJ2-1	-	CASSPTTGTSGSFKFF	TGTGCCAGCAGTCCAACAACCGGGACTAGCGGGAGTTTTAAGTTCTTC
TRBD1	TRBV5-1	TRBJ1-4	-	CASSSGQHNEKLFF	TGCGCCAGCAGCTCGGGACAGCATAATGAAAAACTGTTTTTT
TRBD1	TRBV18	TRBJ2-7	once	CASSRQGSYEQYF	TGTGCCAGCTCGAGACAGGGCTCCTACGAGCAGTACTTC
-	TRBV7-9	TRBJ2-3	-	CASSFDYGDTQYF	TGTGCCAGCAGCTTTGACTACGGAGATACGCAGTATTTT
TRBD1	TRBV7-9	TRBJ2-7	-	CASSLRQGSSYEQYF	TGTGCCAGCAGCCTACGACAGGGAAGCTCCTACGAGCAGTACTTC